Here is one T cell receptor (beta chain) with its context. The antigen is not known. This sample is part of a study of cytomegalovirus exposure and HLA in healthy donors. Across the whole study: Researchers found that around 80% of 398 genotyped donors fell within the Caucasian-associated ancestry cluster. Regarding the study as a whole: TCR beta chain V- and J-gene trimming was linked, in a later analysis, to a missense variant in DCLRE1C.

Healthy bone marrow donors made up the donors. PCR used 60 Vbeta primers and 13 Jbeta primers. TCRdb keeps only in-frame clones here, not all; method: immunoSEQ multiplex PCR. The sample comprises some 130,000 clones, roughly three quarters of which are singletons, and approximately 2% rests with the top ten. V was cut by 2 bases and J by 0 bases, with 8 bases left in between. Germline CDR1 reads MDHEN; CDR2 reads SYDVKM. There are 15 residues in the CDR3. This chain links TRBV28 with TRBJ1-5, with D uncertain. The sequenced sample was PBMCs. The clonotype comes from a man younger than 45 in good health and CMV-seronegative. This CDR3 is CASSLAGHSNQPQHF. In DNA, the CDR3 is TGTGCCAGCAGTTTAGCGGGTCATAGCAATCAGCCCCAGCATTTT.